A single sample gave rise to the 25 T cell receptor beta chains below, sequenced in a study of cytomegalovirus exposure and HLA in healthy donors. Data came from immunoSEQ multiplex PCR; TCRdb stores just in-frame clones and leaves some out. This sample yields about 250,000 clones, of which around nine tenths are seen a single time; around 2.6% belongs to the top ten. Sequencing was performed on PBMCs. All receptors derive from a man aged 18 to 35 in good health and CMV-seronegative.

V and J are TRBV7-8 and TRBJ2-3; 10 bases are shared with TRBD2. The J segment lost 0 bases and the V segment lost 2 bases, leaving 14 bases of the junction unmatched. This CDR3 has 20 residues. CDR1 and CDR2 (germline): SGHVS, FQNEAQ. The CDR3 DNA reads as TGTGCCAGCAGCTTAACAGCTAGCGGGGGCTCTACTGATAGCACAGATACGCAGTATTTT. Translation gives CASSLTASGGSTDSTDTQYF.

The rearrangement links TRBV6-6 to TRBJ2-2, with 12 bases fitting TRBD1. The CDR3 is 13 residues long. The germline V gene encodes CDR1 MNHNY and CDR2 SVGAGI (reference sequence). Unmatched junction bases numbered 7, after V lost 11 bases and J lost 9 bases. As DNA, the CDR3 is TGTGCCTCCGGGACAGGGGGCAATCGGGAGCTGTTTTTT. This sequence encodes CASGTGGNRELFF.

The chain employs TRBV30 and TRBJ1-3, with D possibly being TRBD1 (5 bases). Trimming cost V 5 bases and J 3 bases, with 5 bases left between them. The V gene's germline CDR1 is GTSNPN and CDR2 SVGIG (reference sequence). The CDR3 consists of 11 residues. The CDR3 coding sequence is TGTGCCTGGGACAGTGGAAACACCATATATTTT. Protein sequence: CAWDSGNTIYF.

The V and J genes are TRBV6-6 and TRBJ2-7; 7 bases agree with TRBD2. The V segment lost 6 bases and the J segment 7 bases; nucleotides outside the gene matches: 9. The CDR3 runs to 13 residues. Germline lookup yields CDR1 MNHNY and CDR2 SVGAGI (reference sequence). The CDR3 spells CASSHGGFGEQYF. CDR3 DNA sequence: TGTGCCAGCAGCCACGGGGGGTTTGGGGAGCAGTACTTC.

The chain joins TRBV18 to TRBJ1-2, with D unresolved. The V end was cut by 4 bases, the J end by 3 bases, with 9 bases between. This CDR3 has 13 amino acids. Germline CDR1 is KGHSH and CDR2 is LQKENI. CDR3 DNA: TGTGCCAGCTCACTTGACACCCACTATGGCTACACCTTC. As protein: CASSLDTHYGYTF. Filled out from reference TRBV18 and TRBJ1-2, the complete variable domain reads NAGVMQNPRHLVRRRGQEARLRCSPMKGHSHVYWYRQLPEEGLKFMVYLQKENIIDESGMPKERFSAEFPKEGPSILRIQQVVRGDSAAYFCASSLDTHYGYTFGSGTRLTVV.

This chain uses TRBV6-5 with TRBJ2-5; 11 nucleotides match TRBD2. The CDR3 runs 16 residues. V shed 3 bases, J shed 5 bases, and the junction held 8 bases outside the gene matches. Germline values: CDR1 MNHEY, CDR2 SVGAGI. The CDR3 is CASSYFSGGALETQYF. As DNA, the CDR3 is TGTGCCAGCAGTTATTTTAGCGGGGGGGCCTTGGAGACCCAGTACTTC.

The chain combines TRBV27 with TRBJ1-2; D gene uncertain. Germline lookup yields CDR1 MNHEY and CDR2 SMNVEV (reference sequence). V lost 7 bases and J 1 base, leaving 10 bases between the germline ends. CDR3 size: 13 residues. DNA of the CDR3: TGTGCCAGCACCCAGACGGGTAACTATGGCTACACCTTC. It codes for CASTQTGNYGYTF.

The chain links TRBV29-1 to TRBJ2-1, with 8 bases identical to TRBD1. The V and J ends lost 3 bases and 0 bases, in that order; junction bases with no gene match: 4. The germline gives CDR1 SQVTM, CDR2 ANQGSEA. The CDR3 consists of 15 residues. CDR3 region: CSVDGDRSSYNEQFF. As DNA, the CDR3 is TGCAGCGTTGATGGGGACAGGAGCTCCTACAATGAGCAGTTCTTC.

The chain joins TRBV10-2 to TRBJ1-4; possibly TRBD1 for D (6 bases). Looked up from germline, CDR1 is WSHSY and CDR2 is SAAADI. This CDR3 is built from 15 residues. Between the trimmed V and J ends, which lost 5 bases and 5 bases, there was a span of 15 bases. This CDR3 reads CASSTTGSSNEKLFF. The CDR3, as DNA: TGCGCCAGCAGTACCACAGGGAGTTCGAATGAAAAACTGTTTTTT.

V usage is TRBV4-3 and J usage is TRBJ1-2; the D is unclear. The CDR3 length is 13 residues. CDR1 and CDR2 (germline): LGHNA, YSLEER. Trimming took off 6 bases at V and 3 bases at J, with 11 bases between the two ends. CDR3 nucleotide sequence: TGCGCCAGCAGGCCCTCCACGGACTATGGCTACACCTTC. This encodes CASRPSTDYGYTF.

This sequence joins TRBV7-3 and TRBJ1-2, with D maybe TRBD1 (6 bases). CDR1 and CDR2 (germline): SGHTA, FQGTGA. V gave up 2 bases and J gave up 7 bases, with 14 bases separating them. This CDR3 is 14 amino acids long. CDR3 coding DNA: TGTGCCAGCAGCTTATACAGGGAAAGTACTGGCTACACCTTC. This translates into CASSLYRESTGYTF. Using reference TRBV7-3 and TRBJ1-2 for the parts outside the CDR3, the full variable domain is GAGVSQTPSNKVTEKGKYVELRCDPISGHTALYWYRQSLGQGPEFLIYFQGTGAADDSGLPNDRFFAVRPEGSVSTLKIQRTERGDSAVYLCASSLYRESTGYTFGSGTRLTVV.

CDR3 sequence (DNA): TGCGCCAGCAGCCCCACGTACAGGGATTACGAGCAGTACTTC. This translates into CASSPTYRDYEQYF. The chain joins TRBV4-1 to TRBJ2-7, with D maybe TRBD1 (6 bases). The CDR3 totals 14 residues. The germline V gene encodes CDR1 MGHRA and CDR2 YSYEKL. The V gene lost 4 bases and the J gene lost 4 bases, with 14 bases spanning the gap.

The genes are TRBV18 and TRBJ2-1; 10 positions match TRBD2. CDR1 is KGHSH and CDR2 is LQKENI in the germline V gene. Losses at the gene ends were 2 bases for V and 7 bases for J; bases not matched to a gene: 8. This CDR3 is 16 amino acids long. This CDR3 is CASSPVGLAGANEQFF. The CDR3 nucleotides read TGTGCCAGCTCACCAGTAGGCCTAGCGGGAGCGAATGAGCAGTTCTTC. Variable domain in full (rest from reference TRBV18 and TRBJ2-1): NAGVMQNPRHLVRRRGQEARLRCSPMKGHSHVYWYRQLPEEGLKFMVYLQKENIIDESGMPKERFSAEFPKEGPSILRIQQVVRGDSAAYFCASSPVGLAGANEQFFGPGTRLTVL.

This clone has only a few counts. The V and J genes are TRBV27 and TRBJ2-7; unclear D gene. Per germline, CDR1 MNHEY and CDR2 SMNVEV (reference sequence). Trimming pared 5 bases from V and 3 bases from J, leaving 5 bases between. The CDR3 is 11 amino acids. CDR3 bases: TGTGCCAGCAGTCTCTTCTACGAGCAGTACTTC. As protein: CASSLFYEQYF.

CDR3: CASSFIDRGATPLHF. CDR3 coding DNA: TGTGCCAGCAGTTTCATCGACAGGGGTGCAACACCCCTCCACTTT. The chain has TRBV27 and TRBJ1-6, with TRBD1 identical over 8 bases. The junction had 9 bases not matched to a gene; V was cut back by 3 bases and J by 11 bases. The CDR3 consists of 15 residues. Germline loops: CDR1 MNHEY, CDR2 SMNVEV (reference sequence).

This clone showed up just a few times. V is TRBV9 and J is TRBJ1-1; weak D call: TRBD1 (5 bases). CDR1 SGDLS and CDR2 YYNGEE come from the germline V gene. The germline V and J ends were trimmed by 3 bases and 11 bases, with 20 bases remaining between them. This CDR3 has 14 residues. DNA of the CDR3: TGTGCCAGCAGCGCAGGACAAGACCCTGAGGTGGCTTTCTTT. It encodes CASSAGQDPEVAFF.

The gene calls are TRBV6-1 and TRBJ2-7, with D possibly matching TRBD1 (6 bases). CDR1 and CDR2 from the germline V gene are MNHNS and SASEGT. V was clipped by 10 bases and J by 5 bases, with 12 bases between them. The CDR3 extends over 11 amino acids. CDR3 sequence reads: CATTGLDEQYF. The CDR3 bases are TGTGCCACCACAGGGTTGGACGAGCAGTACTTC.

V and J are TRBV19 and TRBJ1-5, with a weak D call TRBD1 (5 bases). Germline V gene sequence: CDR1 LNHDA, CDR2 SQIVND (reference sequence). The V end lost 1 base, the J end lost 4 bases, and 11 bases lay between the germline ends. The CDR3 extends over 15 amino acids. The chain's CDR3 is CASSIGSGLNQPQHF. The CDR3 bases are TGTGCCAGTAGTATAGGGTCAGGGCTTAATCAGCCCCAGCATTTT.

CDR3 DNA sequence: TGTGCCAGCAAGCCGTTTAAGGGGGTGGGGACCGGGGAGCTGTTTTTT. Translation gives CASKPFKGVGTGELFF. The J gene is TRBJ2-2, the V gene TRBV28; TRBD1 might be the D (6 bases). Germline V gene lookup returns CDR1 MDHEN and CDR2 SYDVKM. The CDR3 extends over 16 amino acids. Between the trimmed V and J ends, which lost 7 bases and 5 bases, there was a span of 20 bases.

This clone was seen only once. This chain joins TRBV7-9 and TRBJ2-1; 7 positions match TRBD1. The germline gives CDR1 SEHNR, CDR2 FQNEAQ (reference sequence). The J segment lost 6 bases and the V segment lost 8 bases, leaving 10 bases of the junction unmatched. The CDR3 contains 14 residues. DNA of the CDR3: TGTGCCAGCTATAGCCGGGACAGTCGCAATGAGCAGTTCTTC. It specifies CASYSRDSRNEQFF.

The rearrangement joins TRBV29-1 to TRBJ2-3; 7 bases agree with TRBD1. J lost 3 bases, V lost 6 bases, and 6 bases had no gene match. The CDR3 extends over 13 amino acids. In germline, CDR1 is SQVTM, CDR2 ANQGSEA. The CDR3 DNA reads TGCAGCGTATGGGGACAGCCAACAGATACGCAGTATTTT. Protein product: CSVWGQPTDTQYF.

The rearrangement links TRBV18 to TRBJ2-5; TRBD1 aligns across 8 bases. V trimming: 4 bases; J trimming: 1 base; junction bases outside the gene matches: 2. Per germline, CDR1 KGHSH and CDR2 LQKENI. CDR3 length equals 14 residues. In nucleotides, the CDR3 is TGTGCCAGCTCACTTACAGGGGGCCAAGAGACCCAGTACTTC. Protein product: CASSLTGGQETQYF.

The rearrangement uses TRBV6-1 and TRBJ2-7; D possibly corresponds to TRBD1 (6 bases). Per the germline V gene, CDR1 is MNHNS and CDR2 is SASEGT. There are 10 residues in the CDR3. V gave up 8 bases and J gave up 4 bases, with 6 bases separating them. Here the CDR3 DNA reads TGTGCCAGCGGGACATACGAGCAGTACTTC. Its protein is CASGTYEQYF.

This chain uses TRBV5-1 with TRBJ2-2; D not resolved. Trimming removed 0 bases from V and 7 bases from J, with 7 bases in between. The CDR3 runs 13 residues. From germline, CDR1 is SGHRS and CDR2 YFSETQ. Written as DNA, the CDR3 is TGCGCCAGCAGCTTGGATTCCCTCGGGGAGCTGTTTTTT. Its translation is CASSLDSLGELFF.

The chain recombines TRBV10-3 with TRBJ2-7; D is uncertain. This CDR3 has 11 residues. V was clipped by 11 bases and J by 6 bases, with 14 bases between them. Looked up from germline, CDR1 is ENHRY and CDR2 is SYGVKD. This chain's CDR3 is CASSGRIEQYF. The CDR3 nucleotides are TGTGCCTCATCAGGTCGGATCGAGCAGTACTTC.